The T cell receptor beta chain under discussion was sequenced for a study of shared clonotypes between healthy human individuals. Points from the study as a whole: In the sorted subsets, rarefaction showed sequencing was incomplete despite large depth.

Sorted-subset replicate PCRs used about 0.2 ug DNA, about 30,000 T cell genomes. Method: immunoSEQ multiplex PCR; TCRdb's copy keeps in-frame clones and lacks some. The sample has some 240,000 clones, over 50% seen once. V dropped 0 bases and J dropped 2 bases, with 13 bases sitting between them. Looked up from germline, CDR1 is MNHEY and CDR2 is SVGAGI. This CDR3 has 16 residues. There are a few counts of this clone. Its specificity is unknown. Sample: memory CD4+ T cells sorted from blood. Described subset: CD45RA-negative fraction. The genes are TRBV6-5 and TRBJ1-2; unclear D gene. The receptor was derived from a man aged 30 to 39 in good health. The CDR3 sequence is CASSYSLRGGNYGYTF. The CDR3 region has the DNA TGTGCCAGCAGTTACTCGCTCCGGGGTGGGAACTATGGCTACACCTTC.